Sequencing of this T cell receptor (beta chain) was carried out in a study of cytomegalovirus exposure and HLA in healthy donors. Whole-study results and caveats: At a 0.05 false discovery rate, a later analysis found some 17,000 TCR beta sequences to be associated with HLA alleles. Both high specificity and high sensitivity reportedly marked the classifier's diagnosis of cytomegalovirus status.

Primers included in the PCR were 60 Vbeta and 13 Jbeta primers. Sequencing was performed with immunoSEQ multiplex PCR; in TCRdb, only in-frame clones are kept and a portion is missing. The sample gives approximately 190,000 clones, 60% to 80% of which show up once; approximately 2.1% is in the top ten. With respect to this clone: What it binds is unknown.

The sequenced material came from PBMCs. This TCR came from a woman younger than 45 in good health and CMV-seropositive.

CDR3 residues: CATSSLPGDTEAFF. The CDR3 region has the DNA TGTGCCACCAGCAGCCTTCCAGGGGACACTGAAGCTTTCTTT. The chain uses TRBV15 and TRBJ1-1; the D gene is possibly TRBD1 (6 bases). The V end lost 3 bases, the J end lost 3 bases, and 11 bases lay between the germline ends. CDR1 LNHNV and CDR2 YYDKDF come from the germline V gene (reference sequence). The CDR3 totals 14 residues.